The clone carrying this TCR beta chain has at least ten counts. The library targeted TCRbeta and was prepared with unique molecular identifiers. TCRdb re-called the PCR reads with MiXCR, one entry per CDR3 protein. This sample carries a few hundred thousand distinct CDR3 sequences, about a tenth of them seen once, and the ten largest clones take roughly 2.5%. This sample was included in a study of T-cell reconstitution after alpha-beta-depleted transplantation in children. The CDR3 sequence is 15 residues long. V shed 4 bases, J shed 1 base, and the junction held 3 bases outside the gene matches. Germline V gene lookup returns CDR1 MGHRA and CDR2 YSYEKL.

The source is a human donor who donated a stem cell graft to a child with acute lymphoblastic leukemia. The chain is built from TRBV4-1 and TRBJ2-5; 10 bases map to TRBD2. The source was PBMCs from the stem cell graft donor, collected from the stem cell graft. CDR3 amino acids: CASSPRTSGQETQYF. The CDR3 DNA sequence: TGCGCCAGCAGCCCCCGGACTAGCGGCCAAGAGACCCAGTACTTC.